This T cell receptor (beta chain) was retrieved from a study of blood T cell repertoires in COVID-19. V was cut by 6 bases and J by 2 bases, with 13 bases left in between. This CDR3 spans 14 amino acids. Per the germline V gene, CDR1 is SNHLY and CDR2 is FYNNEI. The repertoire was sequenced with immunoSEQ multiplex PCR; TCRdb's copy has only in-frame clones and lacks some. The profile covers more than 100,000 clones, with less than 90% appearing a single time and around 12% taken by the ten largest. The source of this sequence is a woman aged 25 to 39 who had recovered from COVID-19. V and J are TRBV2 and TRBJ1-2; possibly TRBD1 for D (6 bases). The specimen was peripheral blood. The CDR3 spells CASREWTANYGYTF. CDR3 nucleotide sequence: TGTGCCAGCAGGGAGTGGACAGCGAACTATGGCTACACCTTC.